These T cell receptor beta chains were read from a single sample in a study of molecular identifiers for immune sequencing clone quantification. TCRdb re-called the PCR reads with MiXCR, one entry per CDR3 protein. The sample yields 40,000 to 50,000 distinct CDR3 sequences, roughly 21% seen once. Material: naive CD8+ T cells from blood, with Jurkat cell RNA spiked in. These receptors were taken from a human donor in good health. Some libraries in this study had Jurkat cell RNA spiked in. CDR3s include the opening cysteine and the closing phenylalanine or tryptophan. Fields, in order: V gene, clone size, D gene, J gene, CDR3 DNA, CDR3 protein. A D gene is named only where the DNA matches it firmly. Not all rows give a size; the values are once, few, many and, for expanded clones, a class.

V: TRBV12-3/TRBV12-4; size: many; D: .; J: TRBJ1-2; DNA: TGTGCCAGCAGTTTAGCGCAGGGAAGGGTCTATGGCTACACCTTC; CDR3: CASSLAQGRVYGYTF
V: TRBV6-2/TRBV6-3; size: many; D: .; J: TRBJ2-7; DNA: TGTGCCAGCAGTTACTCCCCGGACCGAATCCTGGGCTACGAGCAGTACTTC; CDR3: CASSYSPDRILGYEQYF
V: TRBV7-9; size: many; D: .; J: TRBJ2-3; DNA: TGTGCCAGCAGCACAGGGGACTTTAGCACAGATACGCAGTATTTT; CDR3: CASSTGDFSTDTQYF
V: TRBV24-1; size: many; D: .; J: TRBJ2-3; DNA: TGTGCCACCAGTGCGGAGACAGATACGCAGTATTTT; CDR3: CATSAETDTQYF
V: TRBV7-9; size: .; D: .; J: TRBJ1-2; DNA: TGTGCCAGCAATTTAGAGACAGGTTTTGGCTACACCTTC; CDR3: CASNLETGFGYTF
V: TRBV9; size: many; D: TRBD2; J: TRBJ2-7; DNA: TGTGCCAGCAGCGGGGGACTAGCGGGGCAATACGAGCAGTACTTC; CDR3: CASSGGLAGQYEQYF
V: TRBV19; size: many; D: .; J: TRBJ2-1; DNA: TGTGCCAGTAACGCCGGAACAGGGCCCTACAATGAGCAGTTCTTC; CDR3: CASNAGTGPYNEQFF
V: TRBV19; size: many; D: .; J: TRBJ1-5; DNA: TGTGCCAGTACCCCCTGGGGGTTTGACAATCAGCCCCAGCATTTT; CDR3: CASTPWGFDNQPQHF
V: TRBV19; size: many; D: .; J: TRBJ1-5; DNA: TGTGCCAGTAGTATAGGCGGGGGGATCCAGCCCCAGCATTTT; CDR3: CASSIGGGIQPQHF
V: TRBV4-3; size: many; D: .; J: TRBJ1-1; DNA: TGCGCCAGCAGCCAAGATGGTCAGGCAGCTTTCTTT; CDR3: CASSQDGQAAFF
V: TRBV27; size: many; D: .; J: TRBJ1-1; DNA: TGTGCCACCTCCTACGGCTGGGGCACTGAAGCTTTCTTT; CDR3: CATSYGWGTEAFF
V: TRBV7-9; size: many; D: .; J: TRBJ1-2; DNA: TGTGCCAGTTACGAACCGGGACCGCCTCCCCCTAACTATGGCTACACCTTC; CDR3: CASYEPGPPPPNYGYTF
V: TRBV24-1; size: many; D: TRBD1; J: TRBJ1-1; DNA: TGTGCCACCAGTGGTGACAGGGGGCGTTTGACTGAAGCTTTCTTT; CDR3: CATSGDRGRLTEAFF
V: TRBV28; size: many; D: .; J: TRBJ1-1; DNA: TGTGCCAGCAGTACCTGGGGTCCCACTGAAGCTTTCTTT; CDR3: CASSTWGPTEAFF
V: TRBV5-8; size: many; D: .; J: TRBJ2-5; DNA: TGTGCCAGCAGCTTGGATGGTACGGTCCGAGAGACCCAGTACTTC; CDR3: CASSLDGTVRETQYF
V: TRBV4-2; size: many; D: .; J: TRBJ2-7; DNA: TGTGCCAGCAGCCAAGAATTGATGACGGAGAGCTCCTACGAGCAGTACTTC; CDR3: CASSQELMTESSYEQYF
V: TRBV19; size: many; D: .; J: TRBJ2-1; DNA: TGTGCCAGTAGTATACGACTGTACAATGAGCAGTTCTTC; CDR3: CASSIRLYNEQFF
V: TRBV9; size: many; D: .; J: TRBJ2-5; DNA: TGTGCCAGCAGCGTAGTTGGCAGAGACCAAGAGACCCAGTACTTC; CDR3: CASSVVGRDQETQYF
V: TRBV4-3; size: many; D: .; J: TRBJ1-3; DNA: TGCGCCAGCAGCCAAGATGCAGGGTCGGGAAACACCATATATTTT; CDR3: CASSQDAGSGNTIYF
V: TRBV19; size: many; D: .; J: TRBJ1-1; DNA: TGTGCCAGTAGTATAAGGGTTGGCACTGAAGCTTTCTTT; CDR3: CASSIRVGTEAFF
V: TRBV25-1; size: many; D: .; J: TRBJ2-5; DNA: TGTGCCAGCAGTGGGGGGACCCAGTACTTC; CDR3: CASSGGTQYF
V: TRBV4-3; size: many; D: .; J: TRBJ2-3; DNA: TGCGCCAGCAGCCAAGATCGAGGGATCACAGATACGCAGTATTTT; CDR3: CASSQDRGITDTQYF
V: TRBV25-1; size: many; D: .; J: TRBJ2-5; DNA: TGTGCCAGCAGTGATGGGGCCGGGGAGGAGACCCAGTACTTC; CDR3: CASSDGAGEETQYF
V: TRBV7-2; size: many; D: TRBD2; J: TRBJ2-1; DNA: TGTGCCAGCAGCCCTAGCCCGATTCAGGGGGCGGCTAGCGGGAGTCTCTGGTACAATGAGCAGTTCTTC; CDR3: CASSPSPIQGAASGSLWYNEQFF
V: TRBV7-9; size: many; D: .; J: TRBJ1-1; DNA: TGTGCCAGCAGCTTAGCAGGGCAGGGTACTGGAAACACTGAAGCTTTCTTT; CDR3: CASSLAGQGTGNTEAFF
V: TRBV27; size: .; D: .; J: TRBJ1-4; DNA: TGTGCCAGCAGTTTCCGGACGGGTGGACCAACTAATGAAAAACTGTTTTTT; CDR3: CASSFRTGGPTNEKLFF
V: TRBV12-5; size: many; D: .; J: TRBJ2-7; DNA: TGTGCTAGTGGTTTGCCCGGGCCGTCCTACGAGCAGTACTTC; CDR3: CASGLPGPSYEQYF
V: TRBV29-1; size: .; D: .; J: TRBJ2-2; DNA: TGCAGCGGTTCGGAGGGGGCAGGGGATGCGTTTTTT; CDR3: CSGSEGAGDAFF
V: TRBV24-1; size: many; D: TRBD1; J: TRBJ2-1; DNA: TGTGCCACCAGTGATGGGACAGGGGTAGGGGAGCAGTTCTTC; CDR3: CATSDGTGVGEQFF
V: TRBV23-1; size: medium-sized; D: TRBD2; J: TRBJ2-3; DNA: TGCGCCAGCACCATGCGACCGGGACTAGATCCGTCAGATACGCAGTATTTT; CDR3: CASTMRPGLDPSDTQYF
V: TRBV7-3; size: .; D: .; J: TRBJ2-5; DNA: TGTGCCAGCAGCCTACTTGGGGGCCGAGAGACCCAGTACTTC; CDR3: CASSLLGGRETQYF
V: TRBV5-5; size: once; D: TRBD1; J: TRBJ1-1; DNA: TGTGCCAGCAGCTTGATCGGGACAGGCTTACAACACACTGAAGCTTTCTTT; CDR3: CASSLIGTGLQHTEAFF
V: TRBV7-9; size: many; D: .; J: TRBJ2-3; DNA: TGTGCCAGCAGCTCCGTTGGGCCACTAGATACGCAGTATTTT; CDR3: CASSSVGPLDTQYF
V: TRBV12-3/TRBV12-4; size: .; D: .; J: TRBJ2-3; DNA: TGTGCCAGCATCAACCCCGGACAGATCACGGATACGCTGTATTTT; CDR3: CASINPGQITDTLYF
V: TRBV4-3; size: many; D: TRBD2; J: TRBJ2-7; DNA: TGCGCCAGCAGCCAAGATTTGCTAGCGGGGGGCAGATACGAGCAGTACTTC; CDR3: CASSQDLLAGGRYEQYF
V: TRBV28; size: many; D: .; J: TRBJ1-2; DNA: TGTGCCAGCAGTTTTAGGCAGGCCATCATACCATACTATGGCTACACCTTC; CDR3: CASSFRQAIIPYYGYTF
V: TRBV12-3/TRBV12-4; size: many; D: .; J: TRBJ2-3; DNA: TGTGCCAGCAGCCGTGGTGTGGCTAGCACAGATACGCAGTATTTT; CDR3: CASSRGVASTDTQYF
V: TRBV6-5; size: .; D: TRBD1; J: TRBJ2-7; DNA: TGTGCCAGCAGTTATGAGTATCGACAGGGGGCTTACGAGCAGTACTTC; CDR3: CASSYEYRQGAYEQYF
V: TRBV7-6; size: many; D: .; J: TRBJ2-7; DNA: TGTGCCAGCAGCTTAATGGAGGACGAGCAGTACTTC; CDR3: CASSLMEDEQYF
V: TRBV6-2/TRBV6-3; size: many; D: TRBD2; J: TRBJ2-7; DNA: TGTGCCAGCAGCCTAGCGGGAGGGCCTTTGGAGCAGTACTTC; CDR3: CASSLAGGPLEQYF
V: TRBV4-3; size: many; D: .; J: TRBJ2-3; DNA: TGCGCCAGCAGCCAAGACTATCTGAGCACAGATACGCAGTATTTT; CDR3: CASSQDYLSTDTQYF
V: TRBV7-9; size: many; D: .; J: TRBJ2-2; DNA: TGTGCCAGCAGCTTCCCAGGGGAGAACACCGGGGAGCTGTTTTTT; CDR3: CASSFPGENTGELFF
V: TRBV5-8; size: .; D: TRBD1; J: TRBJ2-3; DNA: TGTGCCAGCAGCTTAACCGACAGGGGGCGCACAGATACGCAGTATTTT; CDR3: CASSLTDRGRTDTQYF
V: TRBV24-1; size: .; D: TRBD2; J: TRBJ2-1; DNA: TGTGCCGCCAGTGAGGGGACTAGCGGGGATTTCTATGAGCAGTTCTTC; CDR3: CAASEGTSGDFYEQFF
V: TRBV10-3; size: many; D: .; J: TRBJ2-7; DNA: TGTGCCATCAAGAAACAGGGCCAGGTGCACGAGCAGTACTTC; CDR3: CAIKKQGQVHEQYF
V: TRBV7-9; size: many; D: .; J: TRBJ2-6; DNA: TGTGCCAGCAGGGCTCCCCCCGACAGTGTTGGGGCCAACGTCCTGACTTTC; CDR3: CASRAPPDSVGANVLTF
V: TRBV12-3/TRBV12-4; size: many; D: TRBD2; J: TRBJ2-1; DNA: TGTGCCAGCAGTTTACAGAGCGGGGGGGCGTATGAGCAGTTCTTC; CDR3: CASSLQSGGAYEQFF
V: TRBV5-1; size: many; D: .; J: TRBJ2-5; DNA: TGCGCCAGCAGCTTGTGGGGGGAGTACCAAGAGACCCAGTACTTC; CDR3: CASSLWGEYQETQYF
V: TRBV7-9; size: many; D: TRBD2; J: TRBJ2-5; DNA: TGTGCCAGCAGCCCGAGCGGGGGACTTGAGACCCAGTACTTC; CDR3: CASSPSGGLETQYF
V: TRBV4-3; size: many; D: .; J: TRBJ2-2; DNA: TGCGCCAGCAGCCAAGTTCCCCCCGCGGGTACCGGGGAGCTGTTTTTT; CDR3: CASSQVPPAGTGELFF
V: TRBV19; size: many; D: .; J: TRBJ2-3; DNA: TGTGCCAGTAGTATCGAGAAATTCGCAGATACGCAGTATTTT; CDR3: CASSIEKFADTQYF
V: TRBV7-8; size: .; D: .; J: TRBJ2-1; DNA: TGTGCCAGCCAGAAAGTGGGGTTTTACAATGAGCAGTTCTTC; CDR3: CASQKVGFYNEQFF
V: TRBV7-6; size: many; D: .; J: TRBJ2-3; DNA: TGTGCCAGCAGCCCGATACCCGGAGCTACAGATACGCAGTATTTT; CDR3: CASSPIPGATDTQYF
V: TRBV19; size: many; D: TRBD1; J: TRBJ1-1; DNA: TGTGCCAGTAGTATCTCCAGGGGGACCACTGAAGCTTTCTTT; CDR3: CASSISRGTTEAFF
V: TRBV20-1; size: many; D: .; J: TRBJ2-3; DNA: TGCAGTGCTGCTTCACTAGCTAACTATTTGGATACGCAGTATTTT; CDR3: CSAASLANYLDTQYF
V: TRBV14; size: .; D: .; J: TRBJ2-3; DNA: TGTGCCACCTCTGGCAAAACAGATACGCAGTATTTT; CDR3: CATSGKTDTQYF
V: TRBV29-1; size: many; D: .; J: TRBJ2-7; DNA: TGCAGCGTTGAGCCAGGGCCCTACGAGCAGTACTTC; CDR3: CSVEPGPYEQYF
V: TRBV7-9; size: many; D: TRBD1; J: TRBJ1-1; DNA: TGTGCCTGCAGCCGCCAAGGACAGGGCTTCACTGAAGCTTTCTTT; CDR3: CACSRQGQGFTEAFF
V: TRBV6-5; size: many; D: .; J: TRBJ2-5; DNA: TGTGCCAGCAGTACCGCCGGGACCCAAAAAGAGACCCAGTACTTC; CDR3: CASSTAGTQKETQYF